This T cell receptor (beta chain) was found in a study of T cells after yellow fever vaccination. TCRdb passed the 5' RACE reads through MiXCR, listing each CDR3 protein once. The table includes 200,000 to 250,000 distinct CDR3 sequences, 6.9% detected once. Per germline, CDR1 SQVTM and CDR2 ANQGSEA. The CDR3 runs 13 residues. The V and J ends lost 6 bases and 9 bases, in that order; junction bases with no gene match: 6. The sequence derives from a young man who received the YFV17D yellow fever vaccine. The J gene is TRBJ2-1, the V gene TRBV29-1; 12 nucleotides agree with TRBD2. The sample was CD4+ T cells sorted from PBMCs, taken 15 days after the yellow fever booster vaccination. CDR3 nucleotide sequence: TGCAGCGTCCCGGGACTAGCGGGCCGTGAGCAGTTCTTC. It translates to CSVPGLAGREQFF.